The T cell receptor beta chain under discussion was sequenced for a study of technical replicates of blood from several donors. Profiled with immunoSEQ multiplex PCR; TCRdb holds only in-frame clones, not every one. The table includes about 69,000 clones, around nine tenths detected once. The CDR3 has 16 residues. Germline CDR1 is SGDLS and CDR2 is YYNGEE. V dropped 4 bases and J dropped 1 base, with 18 bases sitting between them. This sequence originates from a human donor in good health. Some clones in this sample may be carry-over from other donors' samples. This rearrangement joins TRBV9 to TRBJ2-7; D is possibly TRBD1 (5 bases). The sample was PBMCs. The CDR3 loop reads CASSPAPGYRSYEQYF. In DNA form, the CDR3 reads TGTGCCAGCAGCCCGGCCCCAGGGTACCGATCCTACGAGCAGTACTTC.